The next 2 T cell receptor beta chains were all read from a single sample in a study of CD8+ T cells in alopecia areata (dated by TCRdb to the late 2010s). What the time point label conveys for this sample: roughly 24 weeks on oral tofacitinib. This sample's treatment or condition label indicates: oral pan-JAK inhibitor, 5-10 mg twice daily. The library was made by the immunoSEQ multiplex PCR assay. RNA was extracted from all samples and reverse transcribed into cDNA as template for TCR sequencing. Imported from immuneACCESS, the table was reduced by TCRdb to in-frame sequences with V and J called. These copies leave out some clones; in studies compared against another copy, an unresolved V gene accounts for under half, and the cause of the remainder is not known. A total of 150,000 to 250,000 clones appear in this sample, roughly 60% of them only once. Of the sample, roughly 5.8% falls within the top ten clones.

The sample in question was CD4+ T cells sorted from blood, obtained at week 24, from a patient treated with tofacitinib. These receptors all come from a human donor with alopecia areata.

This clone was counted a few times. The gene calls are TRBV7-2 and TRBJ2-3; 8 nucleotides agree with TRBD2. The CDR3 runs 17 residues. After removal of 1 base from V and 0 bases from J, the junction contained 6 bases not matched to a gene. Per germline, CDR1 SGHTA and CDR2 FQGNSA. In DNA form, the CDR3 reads TGTGCCAGCAGCTTAGTGAGCGGGGGTACTAGCACAGATACGCAGTATTTT. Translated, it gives CASSLVSGGTSTDTQYF.

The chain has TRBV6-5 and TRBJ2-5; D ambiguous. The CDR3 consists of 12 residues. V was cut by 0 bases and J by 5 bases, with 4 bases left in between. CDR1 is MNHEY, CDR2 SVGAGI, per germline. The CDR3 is CASSYSAETQYF. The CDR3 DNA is TGTGCCAGCAGTTACTCGGCCGAGACCCAGTACTTC.